The TCR beta chain described here comes from a study of vaccination effects on CD4 cells after COVID-19. This clone has only a few counts. The antigen is not known. The CDR3 runs to 18 residues. The V gene lost 2 bases and the J gene lost 0 bases, with 17 bases spanning the gap. Germline values: CDR1 LGHNT, CDR2 FRNRAP. Clones were sequenced by immunoSEQ multiplex PCR, and TCRdb holds only the in-frame ones, with some missing. The sample carries about 66,000 clones, approximately 80% recorded once. With roughly nine days of culture completed, CD4+ T cells were isolated. Subjects were given two BNT162b2 or mRNA-1273 vaccine doses. The authors replaced half the medium with IL-2 medium on days 3 and 7.

V and J are TRBV12-5 and TRBJ1-5; D may be TRBD1 (5 bases). The sequence derives from a human donor who received a COVID-19 vaccine. Sequenced material: CD4+ T cells from PBMCs cultured without peptide, taken after COVID-19 vaccination. CDR3 residues: CASGLSPGTAYSNQPQHF. Here the CDR3 DNA reads TGTGCTAGTGGTTTGTCCCCCGGGACGGCCTATAGCAATCAGCCCCAGCATTTT.